These 2 T cell receptor beta chains were sequenced from one sample in a study of blood T cell repertoires in COVID-19. TCRdb's table, derived via immunoSEQ multiplex PCR, lists solely in-frame clones and lacks some. In the table there are 35,000 to 50,000 clones, roughly 81% of which are singletons. Sequencing was performed on peripheral blood. These receptors were collected from a human donor in a cohort sampled during active COVID-19.

This sequence joins TRBV19 and TRBJ2-5, with D possibly TRBD2 on 5 matching bases. The CDR3 has 14 amino acids. Germline CDR1 LNHDA, CDR2 SQIVND (reference sequence). The V end was cut by 8 bases, the J end by 0 bases, with 13 bases between. DNA of the CDR3: TGTGCCAGTGGGCCGAGGCGGGACCAAGAGACCCAGTACTTC. It encodes CASGPRRDQETQYF.

The V call is TRBV4-1, the J call TRBJ2-1, with a possible D match to TRBD1 (7 bases). CDR3 length equals 17 residues. Germline CDR1 and CDR2: MGHRA and YSYEKL. V was pared by 2 bases and J by 4 bases, with 18 bases between. The DNA for the CDR3 is TGCGCCAGCAGCCAAACTCCTGCGGGACAGATATACAATGAGCAGTTCTTC. Protein product: CASSQTPAGQIYNEQFF.